These 17 T cell receptor beta chains were all obtained from the same sample, sequenced in a study of blood T cell repertoires in COVID-19. Assay used: immunoSEQ multiplex PCR; TCRdb lists only in-frame clones, some missing. This repertoire shows 15,000 to 17,000 clones, 70% to 90% found once; its top ten account for around a third. The material sequenced was peripheral blood. Receptors originate from a man aged 65-85 years in a cohort sampled during active COVID-19.

The CDR3 spells CASSSAERGETQYF. The CDR3 DNA reads as TGTGCCAGCAGTTCCGCGGAGAGAGGGGAGACCCAGTACTTC. The gene calls are TRBV28 and TRBJ2-5; possible D gene TRBD2, 5 bases. This CDR3 has 14 residues. V dropped 4 bases and J dropped 5 bases, with 14 bases sitting between them. Germline CDR1 reads MDHEN; CDR2 reads SYDVKM.

The chain employs TRBV6-5 and TRBJ1-1; D unresolved. V dropped 7 bases and J dropped 3 bases, with 6 bases sitting between them. This CDR3 region has 11 residues. Germline V lookup: CDR1 MNHEY, CDR2 SVGAGI. Here the CDR3 reads CASTRDTEAFF. DNA of the CDR3: TGTGCCAGCACCCGGGACACTGAAGCTTTCTTT.

V usage is TRBV6-5 and J usage is TRBJ1-2, with 9 positions matching TRBD1. There are 15 residues in the CDR3. The germline V gene encodes CDR1 MNHEY and CDR2 SVGAGI. The V segment lost 6 bases and the J segment 4 bases; nucleotides outside the gene matches: 9. The CDR3, as DNA: TGTGCCAGCAGGAGTACAGGGGGCAGCGGCTATGGCTACACCTTC. Translated: CASRSTGGSGYGYTF.

The CDR3 nucleotides are TGTGCCATCAGTGAGTCTAGGGCTAGCGGGGGTTTCCAAGAGACCCAGTACTTC. It is translated as CAISESRASGGFQETQYF. The chain has TRBV10-3 and TRBJ2-5; 10 bases match TRBD2. The junction had 8 bases not matched to a gene; V was cut back by 0 bases and J by 1 base. The CDR3 is 18 residues long. Germline V gives CDR1 ENHRY, CDR2 SYGVKD.

This chain uses TRBV30 with TRBJ1-1; 7 bases agree with TRBD1. The CDR3 loop spans 14 amino acids. Germline V lookup: CDR1 GTSNPN, CDR2 SVGIG (reference sequence). V shed 4 bases, J shed 4 bases, and the junction held 9 bases outside the gene matches. CDR3: CAWKRKGAVTEAFF. The CDR3 bases are TGTGCCTGGAAACGGAAGGGGGCCGTCACTGAAGCTTTCTTT. Supplemented by reference TRBV30 and TRBJ1-1, the full variable domain reads SQTIHQWPATLVQPVGSPLSLECTVEGTSNPNLYWYRQAAGRGLQLLFYSVGIGQISSEVPQNLSASRPQDRQFILSSKKLLLSDSGFYLCAWKRKGAVTEAFFGQGTRLTVV.

The gene calls are TRBV15 and TRBJ2-5; D uncertain. Trimming took 0 bases from V and 2 from J, leaving 10 bases between them. Germline V CDR1 and CDR2: LNHNV, YYDKDF (reference sequence). The CDR3 has 15 residues. The CDR3 nucleotides read TGTGCCACCAGCAGAGATGGGCAGAGTCAAGAGACCCAGTACTTC. Protein product: CATSRDGQSQETQYF. The whole variable domain, remainder taken from reference TRBV15 and TRBJ2-5, is DAMVIQNPRYQVTQFGKPVTLSCSQTLNHNVMYWYQQKSSQAPKLLFHYYDKDFNNEADTPDNFQSRRPNTSFCFLDIRSPGLGDTAMYLCATSRDGQSQETQYFGPGTRLLVL.

The V and J genes are TRBV27 and TRBJ1-2, with D tentatively TRBD1 (5 bases). The CDR3 is 13 residues long. Trimming cost V 6 bases and J 8 bases, with 16 bases left between them. Germline CDR1 reads MNHEY; CDR2 reads SMNVEV (reference sequence). The CDR3 protein is CASSLQGRGGYTF. In DNA form, the CDR3 reads TGTGCCAGCAGCCTTCAGGGTAGGGGCGGCTACACCTTC.

CDR3 nucleotides: TGTGCCAGCAGTGAATTCGGCAGGTCGGGGGCTTTCTTT. Amino acid sequence: CASSEFGRSGAFF. V and J are TRBV25-1 and TRBJ1-1; D is unresolved. The CDR3 runs to 13 residues. CDR1 and CDR2 (germline): MGHDK, SYGVNS. The ends were cut back, 1 base at V and 11 bases at J, with 14 bases in the middle.

The chain joins TRBV11-2 to TRBJ2-7; TRBD2 might be the D (6 bases). CDR1 and CDR2 (germline): SGHAT, FQNNGV. This CDR3 is 16 amino acids long. The V and J ends lost 0 bases and 4 bases respectively, with 16 bases between them. This CDR3 is CASSLDGGRNRYEQYF. The CDR3 region has the DNA TGTGCCAGCAGCTTAGATGGAGGGAGGAATAGGTACGAGCAGTACTTC.

This clone came up once. This CDR3 reads CASSLSRGDRVAEKLFF. CDR3 in DNA: TGTGCCAGCAGCTTGTCCCGGGGGGACAGGGTAGCCGAAAAACTGTTTTTT. This sequence joins TRBV9 and TRBJ1-4; 9 bases are shared with TRBD1. This CDR3 region has 17 residues. V dropped 4 bases and J dropped 8; count of bases not matched to a gene: 15. Per germline, CDR1 SGDLS and CDR2 YYNGEE.

The chain carries TRBV3-1 (or the pseudogene TRBV3-2) and TRBJ2-7; 12 bases match TRBD2. CDR3 length: 15 residues. V gave up 5 bases and J gave up 2 bases; unmatched junction bases: 4. CDR1 is LGHDT and CDR2 is YNNKEL in the germline V gene (reference sequence). The CDR3 DNA reads as TGTGCCAGCAGCAAAGGACTAGCGGGGACCTACGAGCAGTACTTC. It is translated as CASSKGLAGTYEQYF.

The chain combines TRBV27 with TRBJ2-1; D gene uncertain. The germline V gene has CDR1 MNHEY and CDR2 SMNVEV (reference sequence). V was shortened by 2 bases and J by 0 bases, with 5 bases between the two germline ends. The CDR3 is 14 residues long. The CDR3 sequence: CASSLLDSYNEQFF. CDR3 sequence (DNA): TGTGCCAGCAGTTTACTAGACTCCTACAATGAGCAGTTCTTC.

A word on this clone: An end of the junction does not agree with germline; a read error may underlie this. The chain recombines TRBV27 with TRBJ1-5; perhaps TRBD1 as D (5 bases). This CDR3 contains 12 residues. Germline assignment: CDR1 MNHEY and CDR2 SMNVEV (reference sequence). CDR3: CTGGVYWQPQHF. In DNA, the CDR3 is TGCACCGGGGGGGTTTATTGGCAGCCCCAGCATTTT.

The V call is TRBV2, the J call TRBJ2-7, with 15 bases fitting TRBD2. There are 15 residues in the CDR3. Germline assignment: CDR1 SNHLY and CDR2 FYNNEI. The V segment lost 4 bases and the J segment 6 bases; nucleotides outside the gene matches: 4. The CDR3, as DNA: TGTGCCAGCAGTGGGACTAGCGGGAGGGCTGGCGAGCAGTACTTC. Encoded protein: CASSGTSGRAGEQYF.

The table lists this clone with a count of one. The chain joins TRBV6-5 to TRBJ2-4; 10 positions match TRBD1. The CDR3 is 14 amino acids. With 6 bases clipped from V and 6 bases from J, the junction kept 5 bases outside the gene matches. The germline CDR1 and CDR2 sequences are MNHEY and SVGAGI. The CDR3 region has the DNA TGTGCCAGCAGCAGTGACAGGGGGCCAAACATTCAGTACTTC. Translated: CASSSDRGPNIQYF.

On this clone itself: One end of the junction varies from germline; a read error may be responsible. This chain connects TRBV7-7 to TRBJ2-1; 12 positions agree with TRBD1. The germline CDR1 and CDR2 sequences are SSHAT and FNYEAQ (reference sequence). The CDR3 length is 16 residues. DNA for the CDR3: TGTGCTAGCAGCACCGGGACAGGGGGCAGGTTCAATGAGCAGTTCTTC. Translating gives CASSTGTGGRFNEQFF.

The rearrangement joins TRBV19 to TRBJ1-4; possibly TRBD1 for D (6 bases). V shed 4 bases and J shed 3 bases, with 15 bases lying between them. The germline CDR1 and CDR2 sequences are LNHDA and SQIVND (reference sequence). The CDR3 sequence is 16 residues long. CDR3 residues: CASSNRAYSSNEKLFF. The CDR3, as DNA: TGTGCCAGTAGTAACAGGGCGTACTCCTCTAATGAAAAACTGTTTTTT.